The present entry profiles one T cell receptor (beta chain) with its context. The germline gives CDR1 SGHTA, CDR2 FQGNSA. V lost 4 bases and J 3 bases, leaving 7 bases between the germline ends. This CDR3 is 13 amino acids long. This table comes from immunoSEQ multiplex PCR, and its TCRdb copy is limited to in-frame clones, with some not included. The profile shows roughly 120,000 clones, roughly 88% of them singletons. This record comes from a study of T cell responses to AZD1222 COVID-19 vaccine. The sequence derives from an adult in good health. The V call is TRBV7-2, the J call TRBJ2-1; perhaps TRBD1 as D (5 bases). Specimen: peripheral blood, collected on day 0 of AZD1222 vaccination. CDR3 in DNA: TGTGCCAGCAGCTCGACAGTCTACAATGAGCAGTTCTTC. As protein: CASSSTVYNEQFF.